The clone carrying this T cell receptor beta chain has only a few counts. Clones were read by immunoSEQ multiplex PCR, and TCRdb kept only the in-frame ones, dropping some. The sample includes approximately 330,000 clones, roughly 79% of them seen just once. The sample belongs to a study of cytotoxic CD8 clonotypes in ibrutinib-treated CLL. The CDR3 loop spans 14 amino acids. Germline V gene sequence: CDR1 SNHLY, CDR2 FYNNEI. The V end was cut by 6 bases, the J end by 5 bases, with 17 bases between. This receptor was identified in a human donor with chronic lymphocytic leukemia. The V gene is TRBV2, the J gene TRBJ2-7, with D possibly matching TRBD1 (5 bases). The starting material was PBMCs, obtained before ibrutinib treatment. The CDR3 DNA reads as TGTGCCAGCAGGGTGGACACGGCGAACCACGAGCAGTACTTC. This sequence encodes CASRVDTANHEQYF. The full variable domain, with the rest looked up from reference TRBV2 and TRBJ2-7, is EPEVTQTPSHQVTQMGQEVILRCVPISNHLYFYWYRQILGQKVEFLVSFYNNEISEKSEIFDDQFSVERPDGSNFTLKIRSTKLEDSAMYFCASRVDTANHEQYFGPGTRLTVT.